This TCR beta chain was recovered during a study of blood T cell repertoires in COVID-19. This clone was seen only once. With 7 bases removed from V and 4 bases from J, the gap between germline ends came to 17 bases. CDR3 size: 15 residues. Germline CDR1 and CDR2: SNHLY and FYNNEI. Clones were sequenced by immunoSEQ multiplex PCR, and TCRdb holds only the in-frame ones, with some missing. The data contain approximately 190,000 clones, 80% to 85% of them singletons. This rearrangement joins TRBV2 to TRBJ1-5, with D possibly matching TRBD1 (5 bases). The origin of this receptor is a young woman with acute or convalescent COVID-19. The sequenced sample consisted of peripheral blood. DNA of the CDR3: TGTGCCAGCACCCTGTCCCAGGGTAGTAATCAGCCCCAGCATTTT. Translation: CASTLSQGSNQPQHF.